This T cell receptor beta chain was identified in a study of shared clonotypes between healthy human individuals. Background on the study: Three plates each covered CD4 naive and memory; CD8 naive two, CD8 memory one. Study-level findings and limits: Only blood was sampled; tissue repertoires likely differ. Compared with memory subsets, naive subsets generally had larger estimated richness.

Genomic DNA per cell subset filled all wells of several immunoSEQ plates. Repertoires were generated with immunoSEQ multiplex PCR, while TCRdb's copy carries only in-frame clones and drops some. The data contain 2 million to 3 million clones, roughly 93% of them seen just once; the ten biggest clones take up approximately 0.36%. From germline, CDR1 is MGHRA and CDR2 YSYEKL. Between the trimmed V and J ends, which lost 4 bases and 3 bases, there was a span of 13 bases. The CDR3 sequence is 14 residues long. About this clone itself: Antigen: not known.

This clonotype was obtained from a man aged 18 to 29 in good health. Some clones in this sample may be carry-over from other donors' samples. The rearrangement uses TRBV4-1 and TRBJ2-7; D is unclear. The sequenced material came from naive CD4+ T cells from PBMCs. Subset denoted: CD45RA+ positively selected. The CDR3 bases are TGCGCCAGCAGCCCGCAGGAGACACTCTACGAGCAGTACTTC. Amino acid sequence: CASSPQETLYEQYF.